The 32 T cell receptor beta chains reported below all come from one sample, sequenced in a study of Graves' ophthalmopathy and Graves' hyperthyroidism. CDR3 regions of TCR beta were amplified from RNA transcripts. HTBI primers were used in a first-round RT-PCR, which preceded a second-round multiplex PCR. Via MiXCR, TCRdb re-called the multiplex PCR reads, giving one row per CDR3 protein. Seen here are a few hundred thousand distinct CDR3 sequences, about 18% observed once, and the top ten hold 2.4%. Material for sequencing was peripheral blood. All receptors derive from an adult woman with stable Graves' hyperthyroidism.

This clonotype showed up many times. The chain is built from TRBV2 and TRBJ2-7, with 9 nucleotides matching TRBD2. Per germline, CDR1 SNHLY and CDR2 FYNNEI. Losses at the gene ends were 6 bases for V and 5 bases for J; bases not matched to a gene: 5. The CDR3 runs 13 residues. The CDR3 DNA reads TGTGCCAGCAGCGGGGGACTAGCTGACGAGCAGTACTTC. Protein sequence: CASSGGLADEQYF.

A note on this clonotype: The conserved final phenylalanine or tryptophan is absent from the CDR3, which likely points to a read error. This rearrangement joins TRBV6-1 to TRBJ1-3; TRBD1 is a possible D gene (5 bases). V lost 7 bases to trimming and J lost 4 bases, with 11 bases between them. Germline V CDR1 and CDR2: MNHNS, SASEGT. The CDR3 extends over 13 amino acids. The CDR3 nucleotides read TGTGCCAGCACCCCGACAGAAGGAAACACCATATATTGT. This encodes CASTPTEGNTIYC.

This CDR3 reads CASSENQGMYEQYF. The CDR3 bases are TGTGCCAGCAGTGAAAATCAAGGGATGTACGAGCAGTACTTC. J is TRBJ2-7 and V is TRBV6-1; D uncertain. The ends were cut back, 2 bases at V and 4 bases at J, with 12 bases in the middle. Germline CDR1 MNHNS, CDR2 SASEGT. The CDR3 covers 14 residues.

This clonotype was recorded many times. J is TRBJ2-2 and V is TRBV19, with unresolved D. The V and J ends lost 6 bases and 2 bases respectively, with 7 bases between them. The CDR3 totals 13 residues. Looked up from germline, CDR1 is LNHDA and CDR2 is SQIVND (reference sequence). CDR3 residues: CASRPRNTGELFF. The CDR3 DNA is TGTGCCAGTAGGCCAAGAAACACCGGGGAGCTGTTTTTT.

This clonotype was found many times. The chain combines TRBV11-2 with TRBJ2-7; possible D gene TRBD1, 5 bases. The germline CDR1 and CDR2 sequences are SGHAT and FQNNGV. With 2 bases removed from V and 6 bases from J, the gap between germline ends came to 14 bases. This CDR3 is built from 14 residues. CDR3 nucleotide sequence: TGTGCCAGCAGCTTACAGGGTTTTTTCTCCGAGCAGTACTTC. Its translation is CASSLQGFFSEQYF. Complete variable domain (other parts from reference TRBV11-2 and TRBJ2-7): EAGVAQSPRYKIIEKRQSVAFWCNPISGHATLYWYQQILGQGPKLLIQFQNNGVVDDSQLPKDRFSAERLKGVDSTLKIQPAKLEDSAVYLCASSLQGFFSEQYFGPGTRLTVT.

This clonotype was observed at least ten times. In DNA form, the CDR3 reads TGTGCCAGCAGTCTAGGGGGCAGGGAGCTGTTTTTT. Encoded protein: CASSLGGRELFF. The chain carries TRBV28 and TRBJ2-2; TRBD1 aligns across 7 bases. The CDR3 runs to 12 residues. The V and J ends lost 5 bases and 9 bases, in that order; junction bases with no gene match: 3. Germline V gene sequence: CDR1 MDHEN, CDR2 SYDVKM. The complete variable domain, with remaining parts taken from reference TRBV28 and TRBJ2-2, reads DVKVTQSSRYLVKRTGEKVFLECVQDMDHENMFWYRQDPGLGLRLIYFSYDVKMKEKGDIPEGYSVSREKKERFSLILESASTNQTSMYLCASSLGGRELFFGEGSRLTVL.

This clonotype was counted ten times or more. The chain has TRBV12-3 or TRBV12-4 and TRBJ1-5; D is possibly TRBD1 (6 bases). The CDR3 is 16 residues long. V lost 5 bases and J 1 base, leaving 15 bases between the germline ends. The CDR3 here is CASSPPARGSNQPQHF. CDR3 DNA: TGTGCCAGCAGTCCCCCCGCCAGGGGCAGCAATCAGCCCCAGCATTTT.

There are many counts of this clonotype. The CDR3 spells CSARPLGAGVRTEAFF. As DNA, the CDR3 is TGCAGTGCTAGACCCCTAGGAGCAGGGGTGAGAACTGAAGCTTTCTTT. The chain uses TRBV20-1 and TRBJ1-1; maybe TRBD1 (6 bases). Looked up from germline, CDR1 is DFQATT and CDR2 is SNEGSKA (reference sequence). V lost 2 bases and J 5 bases, leaving 21 bases between the germline ends. The CDR3 contains 16 residues.

This clonotype came up many times. The V and J genes are TRBV6-2 or TRBV6-3 and TRBJ2-2; 8 bases are shared with TRBD1. The CDR3 is 16 amino acids. The germline gives CDR1 MNHEY, CDR2 SVGEGT. V gave up 2 bases and J gave up 7 bases; unmatched junction bases: 9. The CDR3 coding sequence is TGTGCCAGCAGTTACACCCCCGGACAGGGCCACGGGGAGCTGTTTTTT. Its translation: CASSYTPGQGHGELFF.

The table lists this clonotype with many counts. This chain connects TRBV6-2 or TRBV6-3 to TRBJ2-7, with a tentative D call TRBD2 (6 bases). Per germline, CDR1 MNHEY and CDR2 SVGEGT. Trimming cost V 8 bases and J 0 bases, with 11 bases left between them. This CDR3 region has 13 residues. The CDR3: CASSGEVSYEQYF. The DNA for the CDR3 is TGTGCCAGCTCGGGGGAAGTCTCCTACGAGCAGTACTTC.

This clonotype was seen more than once but under ten times. The chain combines TRBV6-1 with TRBJ2-5; D remains ambiguous. CDR3 length equals 14 residues. The germline V and J ends were trimmed by 6 bases and 5 bases, with 16 bases remaining between them. Per the germline V gene, CDR1 is MNHNS and CDR2 is SASEGT. The CDR3: CASRPGPRLETQYF. CDR3 DNA sequence: TGTGCCAGCAGACCCGGGCCTAGATTGGAGACCCAGTACTTC.

The chain links TRBV30 to TRBJ1-1, with TRBD1 as a possible D gene (5 bases). The CDR3 has 10 amino acids. Trimming removed 5 bases at V and 9 bases at J, with 10 bases between. The germline V gene encodes CDR1 GTSNPN and CDR2 SVGIG (reference sequence). The DNA for the CDR3 is TGTGCCTGGTTCGGGACCCAAGCTTTCTTT. Translating it yields CAWFGTQAFF.

This clonotype was seen many times. The V call is TRBV6-1, the J call TRBJ2-7, with D possibly matching TRBD2 (6 bases). The V end lost 4 bases, the J end lost 1 base, and 17 bases lay between the germline ends. The germline gives CDR1 MNHNS, CDR2 SASEGT. CDR3 size: 16 residues. DNA for the CDR3: TGTGCCAGCAGTGCCGCGGGACGGAGCCGTTCCTACGAGCAGTACTTC. This gives the protein CASSAAGRSRSYEQYF.

This clonotype was seen ten or more times. CDR3 in DNA: TGTGCCAGCAGTCCCACCGGGACGGTTTATGGCTACACCTTC. Translating it yields CASSPTGTVYGYTF. The rearrangement links TRBV27 to TRBJ1-2, with D perhaps matching TRBD1 (5 bases). Germline CDR1 reads MNHEY; CDR2 reads SMNVEV (reference sequence). Between the trimmed V and J ends, which lost 5 bases and 5 bases, there was a span of 15 bases. This CDR3 comprises 14 residues.

This clonotype was counted ten times or more. The chain combines TRBV15 with TRBJ2-5; D is tentatively TRBD1 or TRBD2 (6 bases each). V lost 3 bases and J lost 2, with 16 bases in between. Germline values: CDR1 LNHNV, CDR2 YYDKDF (reference sequence). The CDR3 covers 16 residues. In DNA, the CDR3 is TGTGCCACCAGCAGTCTCGGGGCGGGGACACAAGAGACCCAGTACTTC. It is translated as CATSSLGAGTQETQYF.

This clonotype was recorded many times. This chain connects TRBV7-2 to TRBJ2-2; maybe TRBD2 (6 bases). Germline V gives CDR1 SGHTA, CDR2 FQGNSA. CDR3 length: 15 residues. V was pared by 5 bases and J by 1 base, with 11 bases between. The CDR3 sequence: CASSPSGLNTGELFF. CDR3 in DNA: TGTGCCAGCAGCCCCTCGGGACTGAACACCGGGGAGCTGTTTTTT.

This clonotype occurred many times. The chain recombines TRBV25-1 with TRBJ1-5; D not certain. The CDR3 totals 13 residues. With 2 bases removed from V and 3 bases from J, the gap between germline ends came to 5 bases. CDR1 is MGHDK and CDR2 is SYGVNS in the germline V gene. The DNA for the CDR3 is TGTGCCAGCAGTGAAGGCGTCAATCAGCCCCAGCATTTT. This encodes CASSEGVNQPQHF.

Many counts were recorded for this clonotype. V gene TRBV24-1 combines with J gene TRBJ2-2; D perhaps matches TRBD1 (6 bases). The V and J ends lost 6 bases and 3 bases respectively, with 19 bases between them. Germline V gives CDR1 KGHDR, CDR2 SFDVKD. The CDR3 length is 17 residues. The CDR3 DNA reads as TGTGCCACCAGTCCGAGGGGGTTGGCTACCTACACCGGGGAGCTGTTTTTT. Its protein is CATSPRGLATYTGELFF.

The J gene is TRBJ1-2, the V gene TRBV6-5, with TRBD1 identical over 8 bases. The CDR3 is made up of 15 amino acids. Trimming removed 2 bases from V and 3 bases from J; junction bases left unmatched: 5. Germline V gene lookup returns CDR1 MNHEY and CDR2 SVGAGI. The CDR3 spells CASSYTTGVDYGYTF. The DNA of the CDR3 is TGTGCCAGCAGTTACACGACAGGGGTAGACTATGGCTACACCTTC.

In this sample, this clonotype turned up many times. The J gene is TRBJ1-2, the V gene TRBV7-9, with D unclear. CDR1 is SEHNR, CDR2 FQNEAQ, per germline (reference sequence). This CDR3 spans 14 amino acids. Trimming took off 5 bases at V and 1 base at J, with 11 bases between the two ends. CDR3 sequence (DNA): TGTGCCAGCAGCCCGAGCAACAGTAACTATGGCTACACCTTC. Translated: CASSPSNSNYGYTF.

This clonotype was counted at least ten times. The V call is TRBV4-1, the J call TRBJ1-1; maybe TRBD1 (6 bases). Germline values: CDR1 MGHRA, CDR2 YSYEKL. Trimming stripped 4 bases from V and 6 bases from J, with 21 bases between. The CDR3 length is 16 residues. CDR3 region: CASSLKGGISDAEAFF. CDR3 nucleotides: TGCGCCAGCAGCCTAAAAGGGGGGATCAGCGACGCTGAAGCTTTCTTT.

Many counts were recorded for this clonotype. The chain recombines TRBV20-1 with TRBJ2-7, with TRBD1 matching 7 bases. Germline loops: CDR1 DFQATT, CDR2 SNEGSKA (reference sequence). The junction had 7 bases not matched to a gene; V was cut back by 6 bases and J by 5 bases. The CDR3 covers 12 residues. In DNA form, the CDR3 reads TGCAGTGCAGACGACAGGGAGAACGAGCAGTACTTC. It yields the protein CSADDRENEQYF.

The sample holds a few counts of this clonotype. Germline is not matched at one junction end, which may reflect a read error. The chain carries TRBV20-1 and TRBJ2-2; D not resolved. The CDR3 is 14 residues long. Germline CDR1 reads DFQATT; CDR2 reads SNEGSKA (reference sequence). The CDR3 reads CSARAFSSTGELFF. The DNA of the CDR3 is TGCAGTGCCAGAGCTTTCTCCTCCACCGGGGAGCTGTTTTTT.

This clonotype has at least ten counts. This chain connects TRBV11-1 to TRBJ2-5, with D possibly being TRBD2 (5 bases). Germline CDR1 and CDR2: SGHAT and FQDESV (reference sequence). The V gene lost 1 base and the J gene lost 4 bases, with 19 bases spanning the gap. The CDR3 covers 17 residues. For the CDR3, the DNA is TGTGCCAGCAGCTTAGTAGGCCGCGGCGTGGCGGGAGAGACCCAGTACTTC. Translated: CASSLVGRGVAGETQYF.

This chain connects TRBV4-2 to TRBJ2-5, with a weak D call TRBD1 (5 bases). The germline V gene has CDR1 LGHNA and CDR2 YNFKEQ. V lost 2 bases, J lost 5 bases, and 15 bases lay in between. The length of the CDR3 is 15 residues. The CDR3 DNA reads as TGTGCCAGCAGCCAACTTCAGGGTTCGGTCGAGACCCAGTACTTC. Translation gives CASSQLQGSVETQYF.

In its sample, this clonotype was seen many times. This chain joins TRBV14 and TRBJ2-4; D may be TRBD1 (6 bases). Looked up from germline, CDR1 is SGHDN and CDR2 is FVKESK. Trimming cost V 0 bases and J 6 bases, with 15 bases left between them. This CDR3 contains 16 residues. The CDR3: CASSQDLAGDGNIQYF. The DNA for the CDR3 is TGTGCCAGCAGCCAAGATCTTGCAGGGGATGGAAACATTCAGTACTTC. Full variable domain (remainder filled in from reference TRBV14 and TRBJ2-4): EAGVTQFPSHSVIEKGQTVTLRCDPISGHDNLYWYRRVMGKEIKFLLHFVKESKQDESGMPNNRFLAERTGGTYSTLKVQPAELEDSGVYFCASSQDLAGDGNIQYFGAGTRLSVL.

Ten or more counts support this clonotype. This chain joins TRBV18 and TRBJ2-7, with 8 bases that match TRBD1. Germline CDR1 is KGHSH and CDR2 is LQKENI. The length of the CDR3 is 14 residues. The ends lost 4 bases at V and 5 bases at J; junction bases unmatched: 7. The CDR3 sequence is CASSLTGGNHEQYF. In DNA, the CDR3 is TGTGCCAGCTCACTCACAGGGGGGAACCACGAGCAGTACTTC. The full variable domain, its missing parts supplied by reference TRBV18 and TRBJ2-7, is NAGVMQNPRHLVRRRGQEARLRCSPMKGHSHVYWYRQLPEEGLKFMVYLQKENIIDESGMPKERFSAEFPKEGPSILRIQQVVRGDSAAYFCASSLTGGNHEQYFGPGTRLTVT.

This clonotype was picked up many times. The chain links TRBV29-1 to TRBJ2-5; TRBD1 aligns across 11 bases. Per germline, CDR1 SQVTM and CDR2 ANQGSEA. V gave up 6 bases and J gave up 5 bases; unmatched junction bases: 8. This CDR3 comprises 14 residues. The CDR3 nucleotides read TGCAGCGTAGCAGGGACAGGGGGTCAGGAGACCCAGTACTTC. This gives the protein CSVAGTGGQETQYF.

The chain has TRBV7-9 and TRBJ2-5; 10 bases agree with TRBD1. Germline assignment: CDR1 SEHNR and CDR2 FQNEAQ (reference sequence). Unmatched junction bases numbered 6, after V lost 3 bases and J lost 5 bases. CDR3 length: 15 residues. CDR3 residues: CASSLGQGKFETQYF. The CDR3 nucleotides are TGTGCCAGCAGCTTGGGACAGGGGAAGTTTGAGACCCAGTACTTC.

This clonotype was counted at least ten times. The chain uses TRBV6-2 or TRBV6-3 and TRBJ1-5; 7 bases map to TRBD1. The CDR3 consists of 14 residues. The J segment lost 6 bases and the V segment lost 5 bases, leaving 7 bases of the junction unmatched. CDR1 is MNHEY, CDR2 SVGEGT, per germline. CDR3 sequence (DNA): TGTGCCAGCAGTCGATTCGACAGGGCTCAGCCCCAGCATTTT. It yields the protein CASSRFDRAQPQHF.

A remark on this clonotype: This may stem from a read error, because a much larger clone lies one nucleotide away. The rearrangement joins TRBV30 to TRBJ2-5; 11 positions agree with TRBD2. The length of the CDR3 is 15 residues. Germline V lookup: CDR1 GTSNPN, CDR2 SVGIG (reference sequence). The CDR3 DNA reads TGTGGCTGGAGTCACCCGGGACTAGCGGAAGAGACCCAGTACTTC. Translating gives CGWSHPGLAEETQYF. The complete variable domain, with remaining parts taken from reference TRBV30 and TRBJ2-5, reads SQTIHQWPATLVQPVGSPLSLECTVEGTSNPNLYWYRQAAGRGLQLLFYSVGIGQISSEVPQNLSASRPQDRQFILSSKKLLLSDSGFYLCGWSHPGLAEETQYFGPGTRLLVL.

This clonotype was detected only a few times. The chain uses TRBV28 and TRBJ2-4; D remains unclear. Germline CDR1 is MDHEN and CDR2 is SYDVKM. The CDR3 extends over 16 amino acids. Trimming shortened V by 1 base and J by 0 bases, and 10 bases separated the two germline ends. The CDR3 DNA sequence: TGTGCCAGCAGTTTATACGCCCCTGAAGCCAAAAACATTCAGTACTTC. This encodes CASSLYAPEAKNIQYF.